This is a list of T cell receptor beta chains from one sample in a study of T cells after posttransplantation cyclophosphamide. Sequenced by immunoSEQ multiplex PCR; TCRdb stores in-frame clones only, minus some. The sample has 10,000 or so clones, roughly 89% seen once; the top ten hold 1.6%. Sample: memory CD4+ T cells sorted from PBMCs. These receptor sequences come from a woman aged 60-75 years in good health, CMV-negative, and a related stem cell transplant donor. Each CDR3 is given without its conserved first and last residue. Fields, in order: clone size, J gene, V gene, CDR3 protein. Size is stated for part of the rows, as once, few or many counts, or as a class when the clone is expanded.

- | TRBJ2-3 | TRBV9 | ASSPRTSGRADTQY
few | TRBJ2-3 | TRBV10-3 | AIRTMADTQY
- | TRBJ2-5 | TRBV7-2 | ASSLLAGRQETQY
- | TRBJ2-3 | TRBV18 | ASSPPIAGGTTNTQY
- | TRBJ1-6 | TRBV7-2 | ASSLGRFRANSPLH
- | TRBJ2-1 | TRBV21-1 | ASSNGTIKRWYNEQF
- | TRBJ1-6 | TRBV5-8 | ASSFGRGSSSPLH
- | TRBJ2-3 | TRBV7-9 | ASSLGGGGGDTQY
- | TRBJ2-5 | TRBV19 | ASSIEASGSFETQY
- | TRBJ1-5 | TRBV4-3 | ASSQEIHSINQPQH
- | TRBJ1-1 | TRBV6-5 | ASSRDRGMNTEAF
- | TRBJ2-1 | TRBV9 | ASSLSAGDGNEQF
- | TRBJ2-7 | TRBV9 | ASSPRAAPYEQY
- | TRBJ2-7 | TRBV30 | AWATGGYEQY
- | TRBJ2-5 | TRBV5-1 | ASSLIGGGETQY
- | TRBJ1-5 | TRBV28 | ASSSPPGLVNQPQH
few | TRBJ2-2 | TRBV11-3 | ASSLDGVGATGELF
- | TRBJ2-4 | TRBV19 | ASSPRGSGGASAKNIQY
- | TRBJ2-7 | TRBV10-3 | AISESGGASSYEQY
- | TRBJ1-6 | TRBV10-1 | ASSDPPLPNSPLH
- | TRBJ1-2 | TRBV5-1 | ASSPRTDHYGYT
- | TRBJ1-6 | TRBV28 | ASSEGGPSPLH
- | TRBJ1-2 | TRBV20-1 | SARSTRGYT
- | TRBJ1-3 | TRBV5-4 | ASSSAGPQSGNTIY
- | TRBJ1-2 | TRBV6-5 | ASSYGGLGNYGYT
- | TRBJ2-3 | TRBV19 | ASSTRTDTQY
once | TRBJ2-3 | TRBV7-3 | ASSLRGAPDTQY
- | TRBJ1-1 | TRBV10-3 | AISWYAGTANTEAF
- | TRBJ1-1 | TRBV2 | ASSPRTRPGTEAF
- | TRBJ1-6 | TRBV6-1 | ASSESAGGNSPLH
- | TRBJ2-7 | TRBV28 | ASTRGLASFYGQY
- | TRBJ1-5 | TRBV28 | ASSLGQGVLRQPQH
- | TRBJ2-2 | TRBV4-2 | ASSQTTGTGELF
- | TRBJ2-3 | TRBV9 | ASSVAGDTRGTQY
- | TRBJ2-7 | TRBV27 | ASMNREGGYEQY
- | TRBJ2-5 | TRBV18 | ASSLNTGVMEETQY
- | TRBJ2-7 | TRBV2 | ASSSGRGTYEQY
- | TRBJ2-1 | TRBV7-9 | ASSLSTGYNEQF
- | TRBJ1-2 | TRBV29-1 | SGGGGYGYT
- | TRBJ2-5 | TRBV19 | ASSLGRQETQY
- | TRBJ2-1 | TRBV5-4 | ASSSQDYLYNEQF
- | TRBJ1-2 | TRBV13 | ASSLINRQGGYGYT